This paragraph reports one T cell receptor (beta chain). Its antigen remains unidentified. The data originate from a study of cytomegalovirus exposure and HLA in healthy donors. General study points: The study labeled around 160 TCR beta chains cytomegalovirus-associated. Association of some 18,000 TCR beta sequences with HLA alleles was found at 0.05 false discovery rate in a later analysis.

Primers for the PCR totalled 60 Vbeta and 13 Jbeta. TCRdb's table, derived via immunoSEQ multiplex PCR, lists solely in-frame clones and lacks some. The table lists approximately 110,000 clones, more than 60% of them singletons. The V gene lost 9 bases and the J gene lost 1 base, with 13 bases spanning the gap. CDR1 and CDR2 (germline): LNHDA, SQIVND (reference sequence). The CDR3 runs 14 residues. The sequence was obtained from a woman between 40 and 55 years old in good health and CMV-seronegative. What was sequenced was PBMCs. The rearrangement uses TRBV19 and TRBJ1-3, with D maybe TRBD1 (6 bases). The CDR3, as DNA: TGTGCCAGCCGGACAGCTTCTTCTGGAAACACCATATATTTT. Translation: CASRTASSGNTIYF.